This is a list of T cell receptor beta chains from one sample in a study of T cells in Graves' hyperthyroidism and ophthalmopathy. TCRdb independently ran MiXCR on the multiplex PCR reads; one entry per CDR3 protein. The table includes approximately 530,000 distinct CDR3 sequences, nearly 20% detected once. The sequenced material came from blood. These receptors were taken from a man aged 35 to 55 with Graves' ophthalmopathy. The CDR3 runs from the conserved cysteine through the conserved F or W. The D gene is left open where the match is weak. Expanded clones are given a class, and other clones once, few, many or no size at all.

J: TRBJ2-3
size: -
D: -
V: TRBV7-9
DNA: TGTGCCAGCAGCTTAGGCTACTCCACTATAAGCACAGATACGCAGTATTTT
CDR3: CASSLGYSTISTDTQYF

J: TRBJ2-3
size: -
D: TRBD1
V: TRBV7-9
DNA: TGTGCCAGCAGCTTACTGGGGGACAGGGGGCTAGATACGCAGTATTTT
CDR3: CASSLLGDRGLDTQYF

J: TRBJ1-2
size: -
D: TRBD1
V: TRBV5-5
DNA: TGTGCCAGCAGCTGGGGACAGGGGGAAGCGTACTATGGCTACACCTTC
CDR3: CASSWGQGEAYYGYTF

J: TRBJ1-2
size: -
D: -
V: TRBV28
DNA: TGTGCCAGCTGGGGGGGAAACTATGGCTACACCTTC
CDR3: CASWGGNYGYTF

J: TRBJ2-1
size: -
D: TRBD2
V: TRBV6-1
DNA: TGTGCCAGCATGGGACTAGCGGGAGTTCGAGTGCAGTTCTTC
CDR3: CASMGLAGVRVQFF

J: TRBJ1-2
size: few
D: -
V: TRBV5-1
DNA: TGCGCCAGCAGCCCACCCCGAGGGGACGGCTACACCTTC
CDR3: CASSPPRGDGYTF

J: TRBJ2-7
size: few
D: -
V: TRBV27
DNA: TGTGCCAGCAGTCCAAGTCAAGGGCTCTACGAGCAGTACTTC
CDR3: CASSPSQGLYEQYF

J: TRBJ2-7
size: -
D: -
V: TRBV5-1
DNA: TGCGCCAGCAGCTTGGTCGTGACAGGTAGCTACGAGCAGTACTTC
CDR3: CASSLVVTGSYEQYF

J: TRBJ2-3
size: many
D: TRBD2
V: TRBV11-2
DNA: TGTGCCAGCGTTCGGGGGGGTCGCACAGATACGCAGTATTTT
CDR3: CASVRGGRTDTQYF

J: TRBJ1-2
size: many
D: -
V: TRBV30
DNA: TGTGCCTGGACGAGGGGCCCGGGGTATGGCTACACCTTC
CDR3: CAWTRGPGYGYTF

J: TRBJ1-2
size: -
D: -
V: TRBV29-1
DNA: TGCAGCGCTTCCGGGACACATCTCTCCTTC
CDR3: CSASGTHLSF

J: TRBJ2-1
size: -
D: -
V: TRBV7-9
DNA: TGTGCCAGCAGCTCACCTAGCGTCCCTCCCTACAATGAGCAGTTCTTC
CDR3: CASSSPSVPPYNEQFF

J: TRBJ2-1
size: -
D: -
V: TRBV7-3
DNA: TGTGCCAGCAGCTTAACATCGCCCTTGGGTGAGCAGTTCTTC
CDR3: CASSLTSPLGEQFF